This T cell receptor beta chain emerged from a study of blood T cell repertoires in COVID-19. Study in general: The origin of the acute and convalescent COVID-19 samples was the United States, Italy and Spain.

Profiled with immunoSEQ multiplex PCR; TCRdb holds only in-frame clones, not every one. The sample has fewer than 70,000 clones, more than 65% seen once. CDR1 and CDR2 from the germline V gene are LNHDA and SQIVND (reference sequence). This CDR3 has 12 amino acids. The J segment lost 3 bases and the V segment lost 7 bases, leaving 2 bases of the junction unmatched. The TCR comes from a woman aged 60-75 years with acute or convalescent COVID-19. The sequencing sample was made of peripheral blood. The chain is built from TRBV19 and TRBJ1-2; 7 bases are a match to TRBD1. The CDR3 sequence is CASIGTDYGYTF. The DNA for the CDR3 is TGTGCCAGTATTGGGACAGACTATGGCTACACCTTC.